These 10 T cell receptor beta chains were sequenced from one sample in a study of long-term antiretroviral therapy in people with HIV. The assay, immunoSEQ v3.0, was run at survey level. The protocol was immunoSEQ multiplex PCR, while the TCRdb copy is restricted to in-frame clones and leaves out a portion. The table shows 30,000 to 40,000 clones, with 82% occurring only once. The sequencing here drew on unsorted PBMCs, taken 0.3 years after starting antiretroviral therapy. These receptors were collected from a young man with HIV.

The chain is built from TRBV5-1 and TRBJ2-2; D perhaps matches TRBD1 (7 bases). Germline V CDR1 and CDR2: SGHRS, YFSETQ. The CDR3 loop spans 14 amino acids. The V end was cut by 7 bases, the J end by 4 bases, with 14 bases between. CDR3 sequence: CASCPGDSTGELFF. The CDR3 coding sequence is TGCGCCAGCTGTCCGGGGGACAGCACCGGGGAGCTGTTTTTT.

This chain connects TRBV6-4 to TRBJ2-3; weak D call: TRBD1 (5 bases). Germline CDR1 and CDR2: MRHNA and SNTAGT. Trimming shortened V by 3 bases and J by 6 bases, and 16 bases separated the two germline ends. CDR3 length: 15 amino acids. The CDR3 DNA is TGTGCCAGCAGTGAAGTAGGGGATGGACCCGATACGCAGTATTTT. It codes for CASSEVGDGPDTQYF.

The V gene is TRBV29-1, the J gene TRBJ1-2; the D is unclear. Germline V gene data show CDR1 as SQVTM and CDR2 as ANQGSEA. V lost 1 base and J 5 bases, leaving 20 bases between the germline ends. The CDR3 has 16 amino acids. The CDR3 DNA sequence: TGCAGCGTTGAAGGGTCCACGGTTGGCAGAAGGTATGGCTACACCTTC. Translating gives CSVEGSTVGRRYGYTF.

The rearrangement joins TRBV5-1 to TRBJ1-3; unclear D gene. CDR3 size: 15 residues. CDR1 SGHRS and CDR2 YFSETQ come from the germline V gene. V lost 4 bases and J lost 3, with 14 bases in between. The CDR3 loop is CASSRLGVGGNTIYF. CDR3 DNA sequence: TGCGCCAGCAGCAGGCTTGGAGTTGGTGGAAACACCATATATTTT.

As DNA, the CDR3 is TGTGCCAGCTCACCCCGAGGGGCGGGGGCAAGCTCCTACGAGCAGTACTTC. Translated, it gives CASSPRGAGASSYEQYF. The chain is built from TRBV18 and TRBJ2-7, with D maybe TRBD2 (7 bases). The V and J ends lost 3 bases and 0 bases respectively, with 18 bases between them. Germline V gene sequence: CDR1 KGHSH, CDR2 LQKENI. The CDR3 runs 17 residues.

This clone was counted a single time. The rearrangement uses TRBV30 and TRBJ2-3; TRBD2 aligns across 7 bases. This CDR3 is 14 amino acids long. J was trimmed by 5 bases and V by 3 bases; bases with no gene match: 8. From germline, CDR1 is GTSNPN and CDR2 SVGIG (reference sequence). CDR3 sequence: CAWSAGAGKDTQYF. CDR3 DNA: TGTGCCTGGAGCGCGGGAGCGGGAAAAGATACGCAGTATTTT.

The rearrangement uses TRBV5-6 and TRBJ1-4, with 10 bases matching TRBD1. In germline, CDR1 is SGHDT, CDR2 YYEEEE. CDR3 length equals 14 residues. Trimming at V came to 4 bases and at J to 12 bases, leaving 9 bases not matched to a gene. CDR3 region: CASSPGTGETQLFF. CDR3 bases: TGTGCCAGCAGCCCCGGGACAGGGGAAACCCAACTGTTTTTT.

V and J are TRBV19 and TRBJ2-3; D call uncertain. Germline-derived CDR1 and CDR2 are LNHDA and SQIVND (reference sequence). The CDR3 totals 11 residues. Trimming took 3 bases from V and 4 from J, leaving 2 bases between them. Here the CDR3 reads CASSMSDTQYF. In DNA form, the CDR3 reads TGTGCCAGTAGTATGTCAGATACGCAGTATTTT.

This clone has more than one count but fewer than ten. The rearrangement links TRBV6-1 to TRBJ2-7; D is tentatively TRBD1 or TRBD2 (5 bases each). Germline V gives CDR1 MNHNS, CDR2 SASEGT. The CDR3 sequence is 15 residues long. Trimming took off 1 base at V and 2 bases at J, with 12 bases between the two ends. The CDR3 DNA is TGTGCCAGCAGTGAAGTGGGGGTCCTCACCTACGAGCAGTACTTC. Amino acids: CASSEVGVLTYEQYF.

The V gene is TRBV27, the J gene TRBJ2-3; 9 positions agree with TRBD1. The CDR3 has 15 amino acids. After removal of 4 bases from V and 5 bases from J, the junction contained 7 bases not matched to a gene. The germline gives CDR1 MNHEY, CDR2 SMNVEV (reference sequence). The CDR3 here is CASSSPNRGQDTQYF. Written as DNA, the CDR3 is TGTGCCAGCAGTTCCCCGAACAGGGGGCAAGATACGCAGTATTTT.